This T cell receptor beta chain was obtained from a study of PD-L1 blockade in urothelial cancer. For the study at large: Blood drawn 3 weeks (second dose) and 6 weeks after treatment start was analyzed.

Sequencing was performed with immunoSEQ multiplex PCR; in TCRdb, only in-frame clones are kept and a portion is missing. The sample includes 66,000 or so clones, almost 90% of them seen just once. This CDR3 spans 13 amino acids. Germline V gene lookup returns CDR1 SGHTA and CDR2 FQGNSA. Trimming removed 5 bases from V and 9 bases from J, with 15 bases in between. The time point here: peripheral blood 6 weeks after treatment start. This sample comprised PBMCs, obtained around atezolizumab (anti-PD-L1) treatment. The chain uses TRBV7-2 and TRBJ2-3, with D perhaps TRBD2 (6 bases). The receptor was isolated from a man between 60 and 75 years old with urothelial cancer. The DNA of the CDR3 is TGTGCCAGCAGCCCGGCTCGTCGGGGGACGCAGTATTTT. Translation gives CASSPARRGTQYF.